The 30 T cell receptor beta chains reported below all come from one sample, sequenced in a study of cytomegalovirus exposure and HLA in healthy donors. Researchers ran the PCR with 60 Vbeta and 13 Jbeta primers. Clones were read by immunoSEQ multiplex PCR, and TCRdb kept only the in-frame ones, dropping some. The table records roughly 180,000 clones, roughly 83% of them present only once. Source material: PBMCs. These receptors were collected from a boy aged 2 to 10 in good health and CMV-seronegative.

The chain uses TRBV10-1 and TRBJ2-1; maybe TRBD2 (6 bases). This CDR3 comprises 14 residues. Germline V lookup: CDR1 WNHNN, CDR2 SYGVQD (reference sequence). Trimming left V 3 bases short and J 0 bases short, with 6 bases between. The CDR3 coding sequence is TGCGCCAGCAGTGACGGGGGCTCCTACAATGAGCAGTTCTTC. It yields the protein CASSDGGSYNEQFF.

The chain carries TRBV29-1 and TRBJ2-3; 10 bases line up with TRBD2. The CDR3 is 14 amino acids. Germline loops: CDR1 SQVTM, CDR2 ANQGSEA. V dropped 7 bases and J dropped 5; count of bases not matched to a gene: 9. In DNA form, the CDR3 reads TGCAGCGCAATGCTAGCGGGAGTTGAAGATACGCAGTATTTT. Its translation is CSAMLAGVEDTQYF.

This clone is a singleton in its sample. J is TRBJ2-5 and V is TRBV21-1; TRBD2, the D gene given by the table, was not confirmed from the DNA. TRBV21-1 is termed a pseudogene. This CDR3 has 16 amino acids. Here the CDR3 DNA reads TGTGCCAGCAGGGACAAACAGCGGGGGGAGAGAGAGACCCAGTACTTC. Its translation: CASRDKQRGERETQYF.

The chain links TRBV7-2 to TRBJ1-1, with TRBD1 matching over 9 bases. Trimming cost V 5 bases and J 11 bases; bases outside gene matches: 12. The CDR3 loop spans 14 amino acids. Germline CDR1 is SGHTA and CDR2 is FQGNSA. The CDR3 coding sequence is TGTGCCAGCAGCCTGAGCCGGGACAGGGTTGAGGCTTTCTTT. Amino acid sequence: CASSLSRDRVEAFF.

The rearrangement uses TRBV10-3 and TRBJ1-2, with 8 bases identical to TRBD1. With 0 bases clipped from V and 7 bases from J, the junction kept 7 bases outside the gene matches. Germline loops: CDR1 ENHRY, CDR2 SYGVKD. The CDR3 length is 15 residues. CDR3 region: CAISESQGGRGGYTF. The CDR3 region has the DNA TGTGCCATCAGTGAGTCACAGGGGGGGCGAGGTGGCTACACCTTC.

The CDR3 bases are TGTGCCAGCAGCGTAGGGGGACAGGACCAAGAGACCCAGTACTTC. Its protein product is CASSVGGQDQETQYF. The chain recombines TRBV9 with TRBJ2-5, with 8 bases fitting TRBD1. This CDR3 is built from 15 residues. CDR1 SGDLS and CDR2 YYNGEE come from the germline V gene. The ends lost 0 bases at V and 0 bases at J; junction bases unmatched: 1. Using reference TRBV9 and TRBJ2-5 for the parts outside the CDR3, the full variable domain is DSGVTQTPKHLITATGQRVTLRCSPRSGDLSVYWYQQSLDQGLQFLIQYYNGEERAKGNILERFSAQQFPDLHSELNLSSLELGDSALYFCASSVGGQDQETQYFGPGTRLLVL.

The V and J genes are TRBV30 and TRBJ2-3; tentative D call: TRBD1 (6 bases). The CDR3 length is 18 residues. Germline CDR1 and CDR2: GTSNPN and SVGIG (reference sequence). Trimming pared 5 bases from V and 3 bases from J, leaving 27 bases between. The CDR3: CAWSGHLTDIARTDTQYF. The CDR3 DNA follows: TGTGCCTGGTCGGGACATCTTACCGACATTGCACGGACAGATACGCAGTATTTT.

This clone occurred once. This chain links TRBV27 with TRBJ1-1; tentative D call: TRBD1 (5 bases). V was pared by 0 bases and J by 0 bases, with 8 bases between. Germline V gene lookup returns CDR1 MNHEY and CDR2 SMNVEV (reference sequence). The CDR3 has 15 amino acids. CDR3 bases: TGTGCCAGCAGTTTATCATCAGGGCTGAACACTGAAGCTTTCTTT. Protein product: CASSLSSGLNTEAFF.

The J gene is TRBJ1-5, the V gene TRBV19; D is uncertain. Germline values: CDR1 LNHDA, CDR2 SQIVND (reference sequence). This CDR3 has 18 amino acids. The V end was cut by 5 bases, the J end by 2 bases, with 22 bases between. The CDR3 DNA follows: TGTGCCAGTAGTGCGGCACTGAATATAGAAACGGGCAATCAGCCCCAGCATTTT. It specifies CASSAALNIETGNQPQHF.

The chain is built from TRBV7-2 and TRBJ1-2; 8 bases are shared with TRBD1. Looked up from germline, CDR1 is SGHTA and CDR2 is FQGNSA. J was trimmed by 8 bases and V by 5 bases; bases with no gene match: 13. This CDR3 comprises 15 residues. CDR3 protein: CASSVGTGGAPGYTF. Here the CDR3 DNA reads TGTGCCAGCAGCGTAGGCACAGGGGGTGCCCCGGGCTACACCTTC.

The chain uses TRBV6-5 and TRBJ1-2; the D gene is possibly TRBD1 (5 bases). Trimming left V 2 bases short and J 4 bases short, with 8 bases between. Per the germline V gene, CDR1 is MNHEY and CDR2 is SVGAGI. The length of the CDR3 is 13 residues. The CDR3 sequence: CASSYHRSYGYTF. The CDR3 nucleotides are TGTGCCAGCAGTTACCACAGGAGCTATGGCTACACCTTC.

The CDR3 sequence: CASSQTGRATDTQYF. The CDR3 nucleotides are TGTGCCAGCAGCCAGACAGGTCGAGCCACAGATACGCAGTATTTT. This chain joins TRBV5-4 and TRBJ2-3; TRBD1 might be the D (6 bases). Trimming left V 4 bases short and J 2 bases short, with 14 bases between. The CDR3 runs to 15 residues. Germline lookup yields CDR1 SGHNT and CDR2 YYREEE (reference sequence).

The chain recombines TRBV5-1 with TRBJ2-7; TRBD2 matches at 13 bases. The CDR3 covers 17 residues. V gave up 4 bases and J gave up 3 bases; unmatched junction bases: 10. The germline V gene encodes CDR1 SGHRS and CDR2 YFSETQ. The DNA for the CDR3 is TGCGCCAGCAGCACGGGACTAGCGGGAACCACGGTCTACGAGCAGTACTTC. Its protein product is CASSTGLAGTTVYEQYF.

V usage is TRBV4-1 and J usage is TRBJ1-5; tentative D call: TRBD1 (5 bases). The CDR3 sequence is 16 residues long. V lost 1 base and J 7 bases, leaving 17 bases between the germline ends. Germline V gene lookup returns CDR1 MGHRA and CDR2 YSYEKL. The CDR3 loop is CASSQVQYRTVQPQHF. CDR3 nucleotide sequence: TGCGCCAGCAGCCAAGTACAATACAGGACGGTACAGCCCCAGCATTTT.

The chain combines TRBV7-2 with TRBJ1-1, with D perhaps matching TRBD1 (5 bases). CDR3 length: 15 residues. V lost 2 bases and J lost 2, with 12 bases in between. Germline-derived CDR1 and CDR2 are SGHTA and FQGNSA. The CDR3 loop is CASSLTPGVNTEAFF. The DNA for the CDR3 is TGTGCCAGCAGCTTAACTCCGGGGGTTAACACTGAAGCTTTCTTT.

The chain joins TRBV7-2 to TRBJ1-5, with TRBD1 matching over 9 bases. With V trimmed by 1 base and J by 6 bases, 10 bases remained unmatched. The CDR3 is made up of 17 amino acids. CDR1 and CDR2 from the germline V gene are SGHTA and FQGNSA. The CDR3 loop reads CASSLERGTGTGQPQHF. The DNA for the CDR3 is TGTGCCAGCAGCTTAGAGAGGGGGACAGGGACCGGTCAGCCCCAGCATTTT.

The CDR3 DNA sequence: TGTGCCAGCAGCGTAGGCCCCCAGGGGTCCTACGAGCAGTACTTC. As protein: CASSVGPQGSYEQYF. This rearrangement joins TRBV9 to TRBJ2-7; tentative D call: TRBD1 (6 bases). Per the germline V gene, CDR1 is SGDLS and CDR2 is YYNGEE. Trimming stripped 0 bases from V and 1 base from J, with 11 bases between. This CDR3 region has 15 residues.

Of note for this clone: Without the conserved terminal phenylalanine or tryptophan, this CDR3 likely stems from a read error. Because the CDR3's place on the DNA is in doubt, the DNA is left out and the CDR3 is given as listed by TCRdb. The chain is built from TRBV10-1 and TRBJ2-3; TRBD1 reflects the table's D call only, with no check against the DNA. Germline V gene data show CDR1 as WNHNN and CDR2 as SYGVQD (reference sequence). The CDR3 spans 8 residues, counting both ends. The CDR3 is CASKTGGI.

V gene TRBV2 combines with J gene TRBJ1-2; possibly TRBD1 for D (6 bases). The germline V gene has CDR1 SNHLY and CDR2 FYNNEI. The CDR3 spans 16 residues. V was cut by 5 bases and J by 8 bases, with 24 bases left in between. The CDR3 sequence: CASSFEGGVFLRGYTF. Written as DNA, the CDR3 is TGTGCCAGCAGTTTTGAGGGGGGGGTGTTCCTTAGGGGCTACACCTTC.

The gene calls are TRBV25-1 and TRBJ1-4; 9 nucleotides agree with TRBD1. The CDR3 loop spans 13 amino acids. In germline, CDR1 is MGHDK, CDR2 SYGVNS. The trim removed 9 bases at V and 3 bases at J, leaving 2 bases unmatched. The CDR3 nucleotides read TGTGCCAGTCGACAGGGGGCTAATGAAAAACTGTTTTTT. As protein: CASRQGANEKLFF.

The CDR3 reads CASSRRGGRTEAFF. In DNA form, the CDR3 reads TGTGCCAGCAGCCGTCGGGGGGGGCGGACTGAAGCTTTCTTT. V gene TRBV28 combines with J gene TRBJ1-1; possible D gene TRBD1, 6 bases. The CDR3 sequence is 14 residues long. Trimming took off 6 bases at V and 5 bases at J, with 16 bases between the two ends. CDR1 is MDHEN, CDR2 SYDVKM, per germline.

The chain combines TRBV5-1 with TRBJ2-1; TRBD1 agrees at 7 bases. The CDR3 has 18 residues. Losses at the gene ends were 3 bases for V and 1 base for J; bases not matched to a gene: 13. Germline V CDR1 and CDR2: SGHRS, YFSETQ. This CDR3 is CASSSPRDSLLSYNEQFF. The CDR3 coding sequence is TGCGCCAGCAGCTCCCCCCGGGACAGTTTACTTTCCTACAATGAGCAGTTCTTC.

Comment on this clone: Distinct nucleotide sequences in the sample also encode this CDR3. The V and J genes are TRBV30 and TRBJ1-1; D not certain. The V end was cut by 3 bases, the J end by 2 bases, with 7 bases between. Germline CDR1 and CDR2: GTSNPN and SVGIG (reference sequence). CDR3 size: 12 residues. The CDR3 DNA follows: TGTGCCTGGAGCGTACTTAACACTGAAGCTTTCTTT. It specifies CAWSVLNTEAFF.

The chain employs TRBV12-2 and TRBJ2-5; TRBD1 reflects the table's D call only, with no check against the DNA. TRBV12-2 is tagged as a pseudogene. The CDR3 covers 16 residues. The CDR3, as DNA: TGTGCAAGTCGCTTAAAGGTGGACCGAGGGGGAGAGACCCAGTACTTC. Translating gives CASRLKVDRGGETQYF.

The CDR3 region is CASGATGLGQPQHF. The CDR3 bases are TGCGCCAGCGGGGCAACAGGGTTAGGGCAGCCCCAGCATTTT. V and J are TRBV4-1 and TRBJ1-5, with TRBD1 as a possible D gene (6 bases). This CDR3 region has 14 residues. Deletions cut 8 bases from V and 7 bases from J, with 18 bases between. Germline CDR1 and CDR2: MGHRA and YSYEKL.

The chain links TRBV21-1 to TRBJ2-7; the table's D call TRBD2 went unverified against the DNA. TRBV21-1 has pseudogene status. There are 17 residues in the CDR3. The CDR3 nucleotides read TGTGCCAGCAGCAAAGTTGCGAGGAGCCTCAGAGGCTACGAGCAGTACTTC. Translating gives CASSKVARSLRGYEQYF.

The V call is TRBV7-9, the J call TRBJ2-7, with 7 bases that match TRBD2. CDR3 length: 16 amino acids. Germline V gene lookup returns CDR1 SEHNR and CDR2 FQNEAQ (reference sequence). With 1 base clipped from V and 0 bases from J, the junction kept 6 bases outside the gene matches. In nucleotides, the CDR3 is TGTGCCAGCAGCTTAGTCCCTAGCGGCCTCTCCTACGAGCAGTACTTC. This sequence encodes CASSLVPSGLSYEQYF.

The V and J genes are TRBV7-2 and TRBJ1-2; TRBD1 aligns across 8 bases. Looked up from germline, CDR1 is SGHTA and CDR2 is FQGNSA. Trimming took 5 bases from V and 8 from J; bases not matched to a gene: 10. The CDR3 covers 14 residues. The CDR3 nucleotides read TGTGCCAGCAGCCAGACAGGGGTTAGAAGAGGCTACACCTTC. Residues: CASSQTGVRRGYTF.

V gene TRBV5-1 combines with J gene TRBJ2-7; 8 bases align to TRBD2. Germline V CDR1 and CDR2: SGHRS, YFSETQ. This CDR3 is built from 14 residues. Unmatched junction bases numbered 5, after V lost 4 bases and J lost 2 bases. The CDR3: CASSPTGGTYEQYF. The CDR3 region has the DNA TGCGCCAGCAGCCCCACGGGGGGGACCTACGAGCAGTACTTC.

The table lists this clone with a count of one. CDR3 bases: TGTGCCAGCAGAGGACAGCCTTTCAATTCACCCCTCCACTTT. Translating gives CASRGQPFNSPLHF. This sequence joins TRBV25-1 and TRBJ1-6; the D gene is possibly TRBD1 (6 bases). The CDR3 loop spans 14 amino acids. Germline assignment: CDR1 MGHDK and CDR2 SYGVNS. Trimming pared 6 bases from V and 7 bases from J, leaving 13 bases between.